This T cell receptor (beta chain) derives from a study of response to subunit inactivated influenza vaccine. Study-wide results and caveats: Authors proposed each seasonal influenza vaccination draws in few new T cells.

The CDR3 is made up of 16 amino acids. CDR1 and CDR2 from the germline V gene are SGHRS and YFSETQ. V was pared by 7 bases and J by 6 bases, with 13 bases of the junction left unmatched. TCRdb re-derived calls from the RT-PCR reads in MiXCR, one entry per CDR3 protein. Among around 200,000 distinct CDR3 sequences listed, approximately 15% were seen once. This clonotype was observed at least ten times. Its antigen is not identified. The TCR originated in a man over 45 who received an inactivated influenza vaccine. The sequences come from CD8+ T cells sorted from PBMCs, collected 5 days after vaccination. The chain links TRBV5-1 to TRBJ2-2; 9 bases map to TRBD1. The CDR3 sequence: CASRNPGQGWSGELFF. CDR3 nucleotide sequence: TGCGCCAGCCGAAATCCGGGACAGGGTTGGTCCGGGGAGCTGTTTTTT.